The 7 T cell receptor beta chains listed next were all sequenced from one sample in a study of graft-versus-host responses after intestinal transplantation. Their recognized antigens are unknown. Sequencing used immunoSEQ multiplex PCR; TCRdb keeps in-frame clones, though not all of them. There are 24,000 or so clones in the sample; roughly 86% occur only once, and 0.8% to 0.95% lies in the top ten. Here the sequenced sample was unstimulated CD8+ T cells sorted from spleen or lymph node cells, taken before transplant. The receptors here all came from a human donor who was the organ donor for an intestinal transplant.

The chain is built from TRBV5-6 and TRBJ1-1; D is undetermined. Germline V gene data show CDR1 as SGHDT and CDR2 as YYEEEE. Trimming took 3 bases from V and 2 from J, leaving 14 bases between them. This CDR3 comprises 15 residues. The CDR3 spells CASSSRHRYNTEAFF. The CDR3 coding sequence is TGTGCCAGCAGCTCCCGACATAGGTATAACACTGAAGCTTTCTTT.

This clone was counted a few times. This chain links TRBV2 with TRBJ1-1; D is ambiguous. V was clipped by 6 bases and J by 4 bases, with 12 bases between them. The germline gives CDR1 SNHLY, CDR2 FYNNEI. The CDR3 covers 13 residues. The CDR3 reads CASSPEEGTEAFF. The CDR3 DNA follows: TGTGCCAGCAGCCCGGAAGAAGGCACTGAAGCTTTCTTT.

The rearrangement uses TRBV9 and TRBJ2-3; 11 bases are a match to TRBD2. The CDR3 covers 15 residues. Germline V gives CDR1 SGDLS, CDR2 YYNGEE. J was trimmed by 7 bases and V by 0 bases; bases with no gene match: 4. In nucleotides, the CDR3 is TGTGCCAGCAGCGTAGCAACTAGCGGGAGAAATACGCAGTATTTT. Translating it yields CASSVATSGRNTQYF.

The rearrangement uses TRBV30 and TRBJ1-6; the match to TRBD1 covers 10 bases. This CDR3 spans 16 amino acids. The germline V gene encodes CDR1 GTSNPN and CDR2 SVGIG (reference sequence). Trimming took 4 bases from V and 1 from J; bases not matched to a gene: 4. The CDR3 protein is CAWNRQGASYNSPLHF. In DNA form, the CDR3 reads TGTGCCTGGAACCGACAGGGGGCTTCCTATAATTCACCCCTCCACTTT.

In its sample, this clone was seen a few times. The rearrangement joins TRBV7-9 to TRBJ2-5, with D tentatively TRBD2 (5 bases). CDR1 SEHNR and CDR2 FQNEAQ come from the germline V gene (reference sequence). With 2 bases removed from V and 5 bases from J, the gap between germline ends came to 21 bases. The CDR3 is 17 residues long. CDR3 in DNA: TGTGCCAGCAGCTTAACTTCCTCTAGCTCCGTCGGGGAGACCCAGTACTTC. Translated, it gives CASSLTSSSSVGETQYF.

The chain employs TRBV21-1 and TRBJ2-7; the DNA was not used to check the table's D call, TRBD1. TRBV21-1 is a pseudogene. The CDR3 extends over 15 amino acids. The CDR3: CASSKEGTHSYEQYF. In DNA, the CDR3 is TGTGCCAGCAGCAAAGAAGGGACACACTCCTACGAGCAGTACTTC.

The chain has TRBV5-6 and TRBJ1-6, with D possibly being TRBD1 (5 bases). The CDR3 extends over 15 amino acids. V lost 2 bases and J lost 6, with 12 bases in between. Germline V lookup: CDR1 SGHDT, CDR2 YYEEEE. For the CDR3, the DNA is TGTGCCAGCAGCTTTTATGGGACGGGTAATTCACCCCTCCACTTT. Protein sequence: CASSFYGTGNSPLHF.